These 17 T cell receptor beta chains originate from one sample sequenced in a study of blood T cell repertoires in COVID-19 (TCRdb year 2020). The library was prepared using the immunoSEQ multiplex PCR assay. Drawn from immuneACCESS, this table holds only the in-frame rearrangements with V and J called that TCRdb kept. Clones are partly lost; checked studies trace under half to an unresolved V gene and leave the rest unexplained. The sample profile shows about 140,000 clones; about 84% of them were found once. The ten top clones hold approximately 1.8% of the sample. The sample consisted of PBMCs or T cells enriched from blood (not recorded which). All receptors derive from a woman aged 18 to 35 who had been exposed to COVID-19.

The J gene is TRBJ2-7, the V gene TRBV7-3, with TRBD2 identical over 9 bases. The ends lost 0 bases at V and 0 bases at J; junction bases unmatched: 3. Germline CDR1 is SGHTA and CDR2 is FQGTGA. The CDR3 runs to 16 residues. The CDR3 reads CASSLTVTSGSYEQYF. CDR3 coding DNA: TGTGCCAGCAGCTTAACCGTGACTAGCGGCTCCTACGAGCAGTACTTC.

The chain couples TRBV11-2 to TRBJ1-3; 10 nucleotides align to TRBD1. The CDR3 is 17 amino acids. Germline CDR1 and CDR2: SGHAT and FQNNGV. The junction had 2 bases not matched to a gene; V was cut back by 0 bases and J by 0 bases. The CDR3 here is CASSLERDRGSGNTIYF. DNA of the CDR3: TGTGCCAGCAGCTTAGAACGGGACAGGGGCTCTGGAAACACCATATATTTT. The full variable domain, in which reference TRBV11-2 and TRBJ1-3 provide the parts outside the CDR3, is EAGVAQSPRYKIIEKRQSVAFWCNPISGHATLYWYQQILGQGPKLLIQFQNNGVVDDSQLPKDRFSAERLKGVDSTLKIQPAKLEDSAVYLCASSLERDRGSGNTIYFGEGSWLTVV.

The V gene is TRBV5-8, the J gene TRBJ1-5; 7 bases are shared with TRBD1. The V gene end was trimmed by 0 bases and the J gene end by 4 bases; junction bases not matched to a gene: 4. Germline CDR1 is SGHTS and CDR2 is YDEGEE. This CDR3 spans 15 amino acids. This CDR3 reads CASSLVGQRNQPQHF. Here the CDR3 DNA reads TGTGCCAGCAGCTTGGTGGGACAGAGAAATCAGCCCCAGCATTTT.

The chain recombines TRBV3-1 (or the pseudogene TRBV3-2) with TRBJ2-2; D is unclear. CDR1 is LGHDT, CDR2 YNNKEL, per germline (reference sequence). CDR3 length: 13 residues. Trimming left V 5 bases short and J 6 bases short, with 10 bases between. In DNA, the CDR3 is TGTGCCAGCAGCGTAAAGAGCCCCGGGGAGCTGTTTTTT. Its translation: CASSVKSPGELFF.

The V and J genes are TRBV27 and TRBJ2-5; TRBD2 aligns across 8 bases. V lost 5 bases to trimming and J lost 4 bases; unmatched junction nucleotides: 6. The V gene's germline CDR1 is MNHEY and CDR2 SMNVEV (reference sequence). The CDR3 has 14 residues. The CDR3 DNA sequence: TGTGCCAGCAGTCCTTTGGCGGGAGGAGAGACCCAGTACTTC. Protein: CASSPLAGGETQYF.

This clone was picked up one time. The CDR3: CASSHTSTGLSQYGYTF. CDR3 nucleotides: TGTGCCAGCAGCCATACTAGTACAGGGTTGTCTCAATATGGCTACACCTTC. The chain carries TRBV4-2 and TRBJ1-2; maybe TRBD1 (6 bases). The CDR3 totals 17 residues. Trimming took 3 bases from V and 5 from J, leaving 22 bases between them. Germline values: CDR1 LGHNA, CDR2 YNFKEQ.

V and J are TRBV9 and TRBJ2-6, with unresolved D. The CDR3 is 14 amino acids. V was pared by 4 bases and J by 2 bases, with 7 bases between. Germline assignment: CDR1 SGDLS and CDR2 YYNGEE. The CDR3 here is CASSPSAGANVLTF. In nucleotides, the CDR3 is TGTGCCAGCAGCCCCTCGGCTGGGGCCAACGTCCTGACTTTC.

The V call is TRBV7-8, the J call TRBJ1-2; 8 bases agree with TRBD1. The CDR3 spans 16 residues. V shed 4 bases and J 2 bases; nucleotides not matched to a gene: 9. From germline, CDR1 is SGHVS and CDR2 FQNEAQ. The CDR3 nucleotides are TGTGCCAGCAGCTCTCCATTAAGGACAGGGAACTATGGCTACACCTTC. Its protein product is CASSSPLRTGNYGYTF.

The chain is built from TRBV18 and TRBJ1-1; D not certain. Germline CDR1 and CDR2: KGHSH and LQKENI. This CDR3 is 11 amino acids long. Deletions cut 8 bases from V and 7 bases from J, with 11 bases between. The CDR3 nucleotides are TGTGCCAGCCTCTTTCAGGATGAAGCTTTCTTT. Translated: CASLFQDEAFF.

A note on this clone: This may come from a read error, since a much larger clone is one base off. Within the sample, other DNA sequences also encode this same CDR3. CDR3 region: CASSIGGSGANVLTF. CDR3 sequence (DNA): TGTGCCAGTAGTATCGGGGGCTCTGGGGCCAACGTCCTGACTTTC. The gene calls are TRBV19 and TRBJ2-6; D is perhaps TRBD2 (6 bases). Germline values: CDR1 LNHDA, CDR2 SQIVND (reference sequence). The CDR3 has 15 amino acids. The germline V and J ends were trimmed by 3 bases and 0 bases, with 6 bases remaining between them.

The chain uses TRBV29-1 and TRBJ2-6; no reliable D call. CDR1 is SQVTM, CDR2 ANQGSEA, per germline. CDR3 length: 13 amino acids. Trimming cost V 6 bases and J 0 bases, with 6 bases left between them. The CDR3 is CSVFPSGANVLTF. Here the CDR3 DNA reads TGCAGCGTCTTCCCCTCTGGGGCCAACGTCCTGACTTTC. Using reference TRBV29-1 and TRBJ2-6 for the parts outside the CDR3, the full variable domain is SAVISQKPSRDICQRGTSLTIQCQVDSQVTMMFWYRQQPGQSLTLIATANQGSEATYESGFVIDKFPISRPNLTFSTLTVSNMSPEDSSIYLCSVFPSGANVLTFGAGSRLTVL.

The rearrangement uses TRBV5-1 and TRBJ1-6; 9 nucleotides line up with TRBD1. Germline V gives CDR1 SGHRS, CDR2 YFSETQ. The CDR3 consists of 22 residues. The trim removed 1 base at V and 6 bases at J, leaving 23 bases unmatched. The CDR3 loop is CASSLKDVAGQGRGFSNSPLHF. The CDR3, as DNA: TGCGCCAGCAGCTTGAAAGATGTAGCGGGACAGGGAAGGGGCTTTAGTAATTCACCCCTCCACTTT.

This clone was observed once. The CDR3 DNA is TGTGCCAGCACCACCGAATCTAGCGGGGGCTACGAGCAGTACTTC. It is translated as CASTTESSGGYEQYF. The chain uses TRBV28 and TRBJ2-7; 10 positions match TRBD2. Germline V gene data show CDR1 as MDHEN and CDR2 as SYDVKM. This CDR3 contains 15 residues. V lost 7 bases to trimming and J lost 3 bases; unmatched junction nucleotides: 9.

The chain recombines TRBV9 with TRBJ1-2, with D possibly TRBD1 on 5 matching bases. The CDR3 runs 14 residues. The ends were cut back, 3 bases at V and 6 bases at J, with 15 bases in the middle. Germline loops: CDR1 SGDLS, CDR2 YYNGEE. CDR3 coding DNA: TGTGCCAGCAGCGAGGGGCCCTCCACAAATGGCTACACCTTC. Translation: CASSEGPSTNGYTF.

V usage is TRBV30 and J usage is TRBJ1-2; weak D call: TRBD1 (6 bases). V was shortened by 4 bases and J by 8 bases, with 14 bases between the two germline ends. The CDR3 sequence is 12 residues long. Germline-derived CDR1 and CDR2 are GTSNPN and SVGIG (reference sequence). CDR3 coding DNA: TGTGCCTGGATACGAGGGGGTGGCGGCTACACCTTC. Its protein is CAWIRGGGGYTF.

This clone was recorded once. V usage is TRBV27 and J usage is TRBJ2-1; maybe TRBD1 (5 bases). The length of the CDR3 is 15 residues. The V gene's germline CDR1 is MNHEY and CDR2 SMNVEV (reference sequence). V lost 4 bases and J lost 0, with 10 bases in between. CDR3 bases: TGTGCCAGCAGTTCTTACAGGAGCTCCTACAATGAGCAGTTCTTC. It yields the protein CASSSYRSSYNEQFF.

J is TRBJ1-3 and V is TRBV18; D is undetermined. The germline V gene has CDR1 KGHSH and CDR2 LQKENI. The germline V and J ends were trimmed by 6 bases and 4 bases, with 13 bases remaining between them. This CDR3 has 14 amino acids. CDR3 region: CASSPTAEGNTIYF. In DNA form, the CDR3 reads TGTGCCAGCTCTCCGACTGCAGAGGGAAACACCATATATTTT.